This T cell receptor beta chain derives from a study of blood T cell repertoires in COVID-19. Study details: Acute-phase and convalescent COVID-19 samples originated in the United States, Italy and Spain. The cDNA or gDNA used as material had been derived from T cells, B-cell-depleted T cells, or PBMCs.

The V end lost 4 bases, the J end lost 7 bases, and 10 bases lay between the germline ends. The CDR3 is made up of 12 amino acids. Per the germline V gene, CDR1 is KGHSH and CDR2 is LQKENI. Study processing details: Estimates of nucleated cell counts were drawn from the amplification of reference gene primers. Generated by immunoSEQ multiplex PCR, the TCRdb table keeps only in-frame clones and is missing some. The V and J calls and clone size come from that table; D and trimming were worked out from the DNA. The repertoire holds around 20,000 clones, with 80% to 85% as singletons. This sequence joins TRBV18 and TRBJ1-1, with a weak D call TRBD1 (6 bases). Sequences were obtained from peripheral blood. This receptor was identified in a middle-aged man with acute or convalescent COVID-19. CDR3 sequence (DNA): TGTGCCAGCTCACAGGGGGAGGGTGAAGCTTTCTTT. Its protein is CASSQGEGEAFF. Full variable domain (outside the CDR3, taken from reference TRBV18 and TRBJ1-1): NAGVMQNPRHLVRRRGQEARLRCSPMKGHSHVYWYRQLPEEGLKFMVYLQKENIIDESGMPKERFSAEFPKEGPSILRIQQVVRGDSAAYFCASSQGEGEAFFGQGTRLTVV.